This T cell receptor (beta chain) was found in a study of blood T cell repertoires in COVID-19. The J segment lost 3 bases and the V segment lost 6 bases, leaving 11 bases of the junction unmatched. This CDR3 contains 17 residues. Germline V gene lookup returns CDR1 MNHNY and CDR2 SVGAGI (reference sequence). In the authors' methods: Using reference gene primer amplification, nucleated cell counts were estimated. TCRdb's copy holds only in-frame clones and misses some; the assay was immunoSEQ multiplex PCR. V, J and clone size were drawn from that table, and D and trimming were deduced from the DNA. The sample shows 270,000 or so clones, roughly 84% of them seen only once. This clone came up a few times.

The clonotype was recovered from a woman aged 18-29 years with acute or convalescent COVID-19. The sequencing sample was made of peripheral blood. The chain carries TRBV6-6 and TRBJ1-4, with 9 bases identical to TRBD1. CDR3 nucleotide sequence: TGTGCCAGCAGGCGAGGGACAGGGAATGCGGCTAATGAAAAACTGTTTTTT. This translates into CASRRGTGNAANEKLFF.